This T cell receptor beta chain was documented in a study of shared clonotypes between healthy human individuals. Generated by immunoSEQ multiplex PCR, the TCRdb table keeps only in-frame clones and is missing some. The sample has around 700,000 clones, 60% to 80% seen once. This CDR3 has 15 amino acids. Germline V gene lookup returns CDR1 ENHRY and CDR2 SYGVKD. J lost 5 bases, V lost 5 bases, and 11 bases had no gene match. Sequencing used memory CD4+ T cells sorted from blood. The subset: CD45RA-negative fraction. The chain employs TRBV10-3 and TRBJ2-7, with 8 nucleotides matching TRBD1. The origin of this receptor is a woman in her twenties or thirties in good health. CDR3 coding DNA: TGTGCCATCAGTTTGACAGGGGAAGACCGGGACGAGCAGTACTTC. It translates to CAISLTGEDRDEQYF.